The sequence of this T cell receptor beta chain was determined in a study of a mutant IDH1 vaccine in newly diagnosed glioma. Study information: There were eight vaccinations for patients, given in weeks 1, 3, 5, 7, 11, 15, 19 and 23. Vaccines were begun 4-6 weeks after radiotherapy alone, or with temozolomide cycles. Earlier care involved radiotherapy, temozolomide, or both, and the majority received both.

Described time point: week 11, during vaccination. Mutant IDH1 20-mer peptide, at 300 ug, made up each vaccine dose, with topical imiquimod. Newly diagnosed WHO grade 3 or 4 IDH1-mutant, ATRX-lost astrocytomas were identified in the donors. The protocol was immunoSEQ multiplex PCR, while the TCRdb copy is restricted to in-frame clones and leaves out a portion. The sample records over 55,000 clones, 70% to 90% being singletons. Comment on this clone: The antigen remains undetermined.

This CDR3 spans 12 amino acids. V was pared by 5 bases and J by 8 bases, with 10 bases between. Germline CDR1 reads SGHAT; CDR2 reads FQNNGV. The receptor comes from a man aged 40-49 years with glioma. This chain joins TRBV11-2 and TRBJ2-1; D is ambiguous. Sequenced material: PBMCs, taken from a glioma patient whose treatment included an IDH1 peptide vaccine. The CDR3 DNA sequence: TGTGCCAGCAGCCGAGACTTTTATGAGCAGTTCTTC. This translates into CASSRDFYEQFF.